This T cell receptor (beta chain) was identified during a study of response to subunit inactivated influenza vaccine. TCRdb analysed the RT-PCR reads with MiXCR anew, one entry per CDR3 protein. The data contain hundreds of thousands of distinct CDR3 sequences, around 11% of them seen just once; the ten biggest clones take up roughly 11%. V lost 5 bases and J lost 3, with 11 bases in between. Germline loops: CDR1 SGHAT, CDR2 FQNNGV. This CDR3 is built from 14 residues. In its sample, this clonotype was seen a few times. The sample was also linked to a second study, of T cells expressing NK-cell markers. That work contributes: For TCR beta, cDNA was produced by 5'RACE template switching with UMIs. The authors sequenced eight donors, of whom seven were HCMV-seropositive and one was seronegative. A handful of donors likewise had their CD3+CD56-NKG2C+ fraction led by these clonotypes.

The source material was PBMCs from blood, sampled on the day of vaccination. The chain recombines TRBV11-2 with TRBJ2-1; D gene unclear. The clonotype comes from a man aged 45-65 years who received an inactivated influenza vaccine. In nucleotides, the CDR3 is TGTGCCAGCAGCATCCGGGTCGGCTACAATGAGCAGTTCTTC. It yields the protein CASSIRVGYNEQFF.